This passage covers 25 T cell receptor beta chains from one sample sequenced in a study of CD8 T cells in Susac syndrome. Random-hexamer reverse transcription was applied to roughly 0.5 to 1 ug RNA. TCRdb itself ran the immunoSEQ multiplex PCR reads through MiXCR, one entry per CDR3 protein. The top ten clones hold 0.13% to 0.15% of a sample with about 140,000 distinct CDR3 sequences, approximately 95% of them seen once. Material for sequencing was CD4+ T cells from PBMCs. The receptors shown here come from a human donor with Susac syndrome.

J is TRBJ1-2 and V is TRBV7-2; weak D call: TRBD1 (5 bases). Germline V gives CDR1 SGHTA, CDR2 FQGNSA. This CDR3 has 14 residues. V lost 7 bases and J lost 4, with 16 bases in between. As DNA, the CDR3 is TGTGCCAGCACCCTACCAGGGTTTCTCTATGGCTACACCTTC. Translated: CASTLPGFLYGYTF.

V usage is TRBV7-8 and J usage is TRBJ2-7; tentatively, D is TRBD1 (6 bases). CDR3 length: 14 residues. Between the trimmed V and J ends, which lost 5 bases and 4 bases, there was a span of 15 bases. CDR1 is SGHVS and CDR2 is FQNEAQ in the germline V gene. CDR3 in amino acids: CASSPLTTGYEQYF. The CDR3 DNA reads TGTGCCAGCAGCCCTTTGACGACAGGATACGAGCAGTACTTC.

The chain combines TRBV4-1 with TRBJ2-7, with 13 bases fitting TRBD2. The germline V gene has CDR1 MGHRA and CDR2 YSYEKL. After removal of 3 bases from V and 3 bases from J, the junction contained 5 bases not matched to a gene. The CDR3 is 16 amino acids. The CDR3 protein is CASSHGLAGDVYEQYF. For the CDR3, the DNA is TGCGCCAGCAGCCACGGACTAGCGGGAGACGTCTACGAGCAGTACTTC.

V is TRBV23-1 and J is TRBJ1-6, with unresolved D. TRBV23-1 counts as an open reading frame of uncertain function. V lost 4 bases, J lost 12 bases, and 10 bases lay in between. CDR3 length: 12 amino acids. CDR3 region: CASSRLSVPLHF. In DNA, the CDR3 is TGCGCCAGCAGTCGCTTGTCTGTACCCCTCCACTTT.

The rearrangement uses TRBV20-1 and TRBJ2-1; 7 bases are a match to TRBD2. There are 17 residues in the CDR3. The germline V gene encodes CDR1 DFQATT and CDR2 SNEGSKA (reference sequence). The V segment lost 2 bases and the J segment 0 bases; nucleotides outside the gene matches: 10. This CDR3 is CSARPFTSVSSYNEQFF. Here the CDR3 DNA reads TGCAGTGCTAGACCATTCACTAGCGTGAGCTCCTACAATGAGCAGTTCTTC.

The rearrangement joins TRBV28 to TRBJ1-2, with D possibly matching TRBD1 (6 bases). CDR1 is MDHEN, CDR2 SYDVKM, per germline. The CDR3 runs 14 residues. The germline V and J ends were trimmed by 5 bases and 4 bases, with 14 bases remaining between them. This CDR3 is CASSAQGAVYGYTF. DNA for the CDR3: TGTGCCAGCAGTGCACAGGGAGCGGTCTATGGCTACACCTTC.

The J gene is TRBJ2-3, the V gene TRBV30; D not certain. The V end lost 3 bases, the J end lost 6 bases, and 7 bases lay between the germline ends. Germline values: CDR1 GTSNPN, CDR2 SVGIG (reference sequence). There are 11 residues in the CDR3. The CDR3 here is CAWSFGDTQYF. As DNA, the CDR3 is TGTGCCTGGAGCTTCGGGGATACGCAGTATTTT.

This clonotype is a singleton in its sample. The chain combines TRBV29-1 with TRBJ1-2; maybe TRBD1 (5 bases). There are 12 residues in the CDR3. V was pared by 6 bases and J by 4 bases, with 12 bases between. The V gene's germline CDR1 is SQVTM and CDR2 ANQGSEA. This CDR3 is CSVTDGTYGYTF. CDR3 sequence (DNA): TGCAGCGTGACTGACGGGACCTATGGCTACACCTTC.

The V gene is TRBV29-1, the J gene TRBJ2-4, with D perhaps being TRBD1 or TRBD2 (5 bases each). Germline CDR1 reads SQVTM; CDR2 reads ANQGSEA. The CDR3 has 11 amino acids. Between the trimmed V and J ends, which lost 7 bases and 5 bases, there was a span of 9 bases. DNA of the CDR3: TGCAGCGCGGGACCCGAAAACATTCAGTACTTC. Its protein is CSAGPENIQYF.

The chain is built from TRBV6-2 or TRBV6-3 and TRBJ2-7; D might be TRBD2 (5 bases). Trimming stripped 4 bases from V and 2 bases from J, with 12 bases between. There are 14 residues in the CDR3. CDR1 is MNHEY and CDR2 is SVGEGT in the germline V gene. This CDR3 is CASSLVEGAYEQYF. The CDR3 region has the DNA TGTGCCAGCAGTTTGGTAGAGGGAGCCTACGAGCAGTACTTC.

The CDR3 region is CASSFDPAYYGYTF. Written as DNA, the CDR3 is TGTGCCAGCAGTTTTGACCCCGCGTACTATGGCTACACCTTC. The chain recombines TRBV12-3 or TRBV12-4 with TRBJ1-2, with D unresolved. V was cut by 3 bases and J by 3 bases, with 11 bases left in between. CDR3 length: 14 amino acids.

The chain combines TRBV30 with TRBJ1-2; TRBD1 aligns across 9 bases. The CDR3 has 15 amino acids. Germline trimming cut 3 bases from V and 4 bases from J; bases unmatched to any gene: 9. Germline loops: CDR1 GTSNPN, CDR2 SVGIG (reference sequence). DNA for the CDR3: TGTGCCTGGAGACCAATAGACAGGGGGTCCTATGGCTACACCTTC. Its protein is CAWRPIDRGSYGYTF.

CDR3 DNA: TGCAGTGCTATTCAGGCGGACACTAATGAAAAACTGTTTTTT. The encoded protein is CSAIQADTNEKLFF. The rearrangement links TRBV20-1 to TRBJ1-4, with unresolved D. The germline gives CDR1 DFQATT, CDR2 SNEGSKA (reference sequence). This CDR3 region has 14 residues. V dropped 4 bases and J dropped 2 bases, with 11 bases sitting between them.

The chain joins TRBV29-1 to TRBJ2-7, with a weak D call TRBD1 (6 bases). Trimming left V 4 bases short and J 2 bases short, with 12 bases between. Germline V gives CDR1 SQVTM, CDR2 ANQGSEA. This CDR3 spans 13 amino acids. In DNA, the CDR3 is TGCAGCGTTGTGGGGGCAGGTCCCTACGAGCAGTACTTC. Translating gives CSVVGAGPYEQYF.

The J gene is TRBJ2-7, the V gene TRBV23-1, with TRBD1 matching 8 bases. TRBV23-1 belongs to the ORF category, with a function that is uncertain. The CDR3 consists of 14 residues. J lost 2 bases, V lost 8 bases, and 8 bases had no gene match. CDR3 bases: TGCGCCAGCTCCTTGACAGGGGTAACCTACGAGCAGTACTTC. This sequence encodes CASSLTGVTYEQYF.

The chain is built from TRBV3-1 and TRBJ2-7; D tentatively reads TRBD1 or TRBD2 (5 bases each). Germline lookup yields CDR1 LGHDT and CDR2 YNNKEL (reference sequence). Trimming removed 2 bases from V and 6 bases from J, with 14 bases in between. The CDR3 is made up of 14 amino acids. CDR3 coding DNA: TGTGCCAGCAGCCAATTTGGAGAGAGGGGCGAGCAGTACTTC. Its translation is CASSQFGERGEQYF.

This chain joins TRBV25-1 and TRBJ2-4; D may match TRBD1 or TRBD2 (5 bases each). CDR1 is MGHDK and CDR2 is SYGVNS in the germline V gene. Between the trimmed V and J ends, which lost 6 bases and 7 bases, there was a span of 16 bases. CDR3 length: 14 residues. CDR3 sequence: CASSSPHEGNIQYF. CDR3 DNA: TGTGCCAGCAGCAGCCCTCATGAGGGGAACATTCAGTACTTC.

This clonotype was picked up one time. This chain joins TRBV30 and TRBJ2-4; D uncertain. V dropped 3 bases and J dropped 8 bases, with 11 bases sitting between them. This CDR3 comprises 12 residues. The germline V gene has CDR1 GTSNPN and CDR2 SVGIG (reference sequence). The CDR3 DNA follows: TGTGCCTGGAGGGGGAATAAGGACATTCAGTACTTC. Amino acids: CAWRGNKDIQYF.

The chain has TRBV7-2 and TRBJ1-1; D unresolved. Trimming shortened V by 4 bases and J by 4 bases, and 10 bases separated the two germline ends. CDR1 is SGHTA, CDR2 FQGNSA, per germline. The CDR3 has 13 residues. The DNA for the CDR3 is TGTGCCAGCAGCTCACGTCAGTTCACTGAAGCTTTCTTT. It codes for CASSSRQFTEAFF.

V is TRBV7-3 and J is TRBJ2-3; D not certain. The CDR3 is 15 amino acids. V gave up 5 bases and J gave up 2 bases, with 14 bases separating them. Germline V gives CDR1 SGHTA, CDR2 FQGTGA. The CDR3 spells CASSVVGGVTDTQYF. In DNA, the CDR3 is TGTGCCAGCAGCGTAGTGGGCGGAGTCACAGATACGCAGTATTTT. Variable domain in full (rest from reference TRBV7-3 and TRBJ2-3): GAGVSQTPSNKVTEKGKYVELRCDPISGHTALYWYRQSLGQGPEFLIYFQGTGAADDSGLPNDRFFAVRPEGSVSTLKIQRTERGDSAVYLCASSVVGGVTDTQYFGPGTRLTVL.

The chain carries TRBV6-5 and TRBJ2-1, with 7 bases that match TRBD1. From germline, CDR1 is MNHEY and CDR2 SVGAGI. The CDR3 has 13 residues. After removal of 5 bases from V and 7 bases from J, the junction contained 5 bases not matched to a gene. Written as DNA, the CDR3 is TGTGCCAGCAGTCTCCGGACAGGAAATGAGCAGTTCTTC. It yields the protein CASSLRTGNEQFF.

The V and J genes are TRBV30 and TRBJ2-7; 9 nucleotides agree with TRBD1. CDR3 length: 13 residues. Trimming at V came to 5 bases and at J to 1 base, leaving 3 bases not matched to a gene. The germline gives CDR1 GTSNPN, CDR2 SVGIG (reference sequence). This CDR3 reads CAWDRGASYEQYF. DNA for the CDR3: TGTGCCTGGGACAGGGGGGCATCCTACGAGCAGTACTTC.

The chain joins TRBV9 to TRBJ2-3; D is ambiguous. The CDR3 covers 13 residues. The V gene lost 7 bases and the J gene lost 3 bases, with 12 bases spanning the gap. In germline, CDR1 is SGDLS, CDR2 YYNGEE. DNA for the CDR3: TGTGCCAGCCGACCGGCCAAGACAGATACGCAGTATTTT. It encodes CASRPAKTDTQYF.

V is TRBV4-2 and J is TRBJ1-2; 10 bases align to TRBD1. The length of the CDR3 is 16 residues. Trimming cost V 1 base and J 4 bases; bases outside gene matches: 6. CDR1 LGHNA and CDR2 YNFKEQ come from the germline V gene. In nucleotides, the CDR3 is TGTGCCAGCAGCCAAGGACAGGGGGCGGCCACCTATGGCTACACCTTC. Its translation: CASSQGQGAATYGYTF.

The chain combines TRBV9 with TRBJ2-3; 8 bases map to TRBD1. The CDR3 runs to 16 residues. Germline values: CDR1 SGDLS, CDR2 YYNGEE. Trimming took 3 bases from V and 2 from J; bases not matched to a gene: 8. The CDR3 here is CASSALGTGNTDTQYF. The DNA of the CDR3 is TGTGCCAGCAGCGCCCTCGGGACAGGAAACACAGATACGCAGTATTTT.